Listed here are 14 T cell receptor beta chains from one sample, sequenced in a study of T cell repertoires in cytomegalovirus infection. These receptors' targets are unknown. TCRdb ran MiXCR on the reads and lists one entry per CDR3 protein. The sample includes hundreds of thousands of distinct CDR3 sequences, roughly a third of them seen just once. Sequencing was performed on cultured PBMCs, taken from culture after CMV antigen stimulation. The receptors were gathered from a human donor in good health (CMV status not recorded). Some clones in this sample may be carry-over from other donors' samples.

This rearrangement joins TRBV27 to TRBJ1-6, with 10 bases identical to TRBD1. Germline V CDR1 and CDR2: MNHEY, SMNVEV (reference sequence). The CDR3 consists of 16 residues. V was clipped by 2 bases and J by 9 bases; unmatched bases: 7. CDR3 in amino acids: CASSLPRGTGASPLHF. The CDR3, as DNA: TGTGCCAGCAGTTTACCTCGCGGGACAGGGGCTTCACCCCTCCACTTT.

The chain uses TRBV11-3 and TRBJ2-1; either TRBD1 or TRBD2 may supply D (5 bases each). The germline V and J ends were trimmed by 4 bases and 2 bases, with 12 bases remaining between them. Germline V gives CDR1 SGHNT, CDR2 YENEEA. The CDR3 length is 15 residues. CDR3 sequence (DNA): TGTGCCAGCAGCTCGGGACGACAGACCTACAATGAGCAGTTCTTC. Protein product: CASSSGRQTYNEQFF.

This clonotype was seen only a few times. The chain couples TRBV6-1 to TRBJ1-1; 8 bases match TRBD1. The CDR3 has 16 amino acids. The germline V gene has CDR1 MNHNS and CDR2 SASEGT. V was pared by 5 bases and J by 1 base, with 9 bases of the junction left unmatched. The CDR3 spells CASSWTGLGENTEAFF. CDR3 in DNA: TGTGCCAGCAGTTGGACAGGGCTCGGGGAGAACACTGAAGCTTTCTTT.

This clonotype was counted at least ten times. CDR3 in amino acids: CASSPGQGPDTQYF. Written as DNA, the CDR3 is TGCGCCAGCAGCCCGGGACAGGGCCCAGATACGCAGTATTTT. The chain couples TRBV4-3 to TRBJ2-3; 9 bases are shared with TRBD1. The CDR3 extends over 14 amino acids. Germline assignment: CDR1 LGHNA and CDR2 YSLEER. J was trimmed by 4 bases and V by 4 bases; bases with no gene match: 3.

The genes are TRBV4-1 and TRBJ1-6; D perhaps matches TRBD1 (5 bases). The CDR3 is 14 amino acids. Trimming removed 4 bases at V and 7 bases at J, with 11 bases between. Per germline, CDR1 MGHRA and CDR2 YSYEKL. In DNA, the CDR3 is TGCGCCAGCAGCCCGGGACTGACAAATTCACCCCTCCACTTT. Amino acid sequence: CASSPGLTNSPLHF.

V is TRBV12-3 or TRBV12-4 and J is TRBJ2-5; TRBD1 aligns across 7 bases. This CDR3 contains 14 residues. V gave up 3 bases and J gave up 7 bases; unmatched junction bases: 8. CDR3 sequence reads: CASSFVQGLATQYF. CDR3 nucleotides: TGTGCCAGCAGTTTTGTACAGGGGCTCGCGACCCAGTACTTC.

This clonotype was observed a few times. The gene calls are TRBV12-3 or TRBV12-4 and TRBJ1-2, with TRBD1 matching 8 bases. V lost 3 bases, J lost 7 bases, and 4 bases stayed unmatched. This CDR3 comprises 13 residues. Here the CDR3 reads CASSFQGAGGYTF. The CDR3 bases are TGTGCCAGCAGTTTCCAGGGGGCGGGTGGCTACACCTTC.

The V and J genes are TRBV29-1 and TRBJ2-3; TRBD2 matches at 8 bases. Germline lookup yields CDR1 SQVTM and CDR2 ANQGSEA. This CDR3 has 13 residues. V shed 2 bases and J 5 bases; nucleotides not matched to a gene: 3. The CDR3 here is CSVEPGGQDTQYF. DNA for the CDR3: TGCAGCGTTGAACCGGGAGGGCAAGATACGCAGTATTTT.

The V gene is TRBV4-3, the J gene TRBJ2-7; 9 bases map to TRBD2. V lost 0 bases, J lost 3 bases, and 6 bases stayed unmatched. This CDR3 has 16 residues. The V gene's germline CDR1 is LGHNA and CDR2 YSLEER. The CDR3 nucleotides read TGCGCCAGCAGCCAAGATCAAAGGACTAGCGTCTACGAGCAGTACTTC. It yields the protein CASSQDQRTSVYEQYF.

V and J are TRBV7-9 and TRBJ2-2; 9 bases are shared with TRBD1. CDR1 and CDR2 from the germline V gene are SEHNR and FQNEAQ (reference sequence). The CDR3 spans 17 residues. V lost 5 bases to trimming and J lost 5 bases; unmatched junction nucleotides: 12. The CDR3 loop reads CASSVDRGQGGTGELFF. CDR3 nucleotides: TGTGCCAGCAGCGTCGATCGGGGACAGGGTGGTACCGGGGAGCTGTTTTTT.

This clonotype was observed a few times. The chain joins TRBV5-4 to TRBJ2-1, with 11 bases matching TRBD2. V dropped 0 bases and J dropped 0; count of bases not matched to a gene: 5. Germline loops: CDR1 SGHNT, CDR2 YYREEE (reference sequence). There are 18 residues in the CDR3. The CDR3 reads CASSLETSGTSSYNEQFF. The CDR3 bases are TGTGCCAGCAGCTTGGAGACTAGCGGGACGAGCTCCTACAATGAGCAGTTCTTC.

The table lists this clonotype with many counts. The chain joins TRBV7-2 to TRBJ2-7; a possible D gene is TRBD1 (5 bases). The germline V gene encodes CDR1 SGHTA and CDR2 FQGNSA. V lost 3 bases, J lost 4 bases, and 7 bases lay in between. This CDR3 has 12 amino acids. Here the CDR3 DNA reads TGTGCCAGCAGCTTGAGACAGTACGAGCAGTACTTC. It is translated as CASSLRQYEQYF.

The CDR3 bases are TGTGCCAGCAGTTTACAGGGGTTCGGTCAGCCCCAGCATTTT. Protein: CASSLQGFGQPQHF. The chain has TRBV27 and TRBJ1-5; D might be TRBD1 (6 bases). Between the trimmed V and J ends, which lost 2 bases and 6 bases, there was a span of 11 bases. Germline assignment: CDR1 MNHEY and CDR2 SMNVEV (reference sequence). The CDR3 is 14 residues long.

This sequence joins TRBV7-2 and TRBJ2-1, with TRBD2 matching over 8 bases. Per the germline V gene, CDR1 is SGHTA and CDR2 is FQGNSA. The trim removed 1 base at V and 2 bases at J, leaving 7 bases unmatched. The CDR3 is 17 residues long. CDR3 amino acids: CASSLGSGAGAYNEQFF. The DNA for the CDR3 is TGTGCCAGCAGCTTAGGGTCAGGAGCGGGGGCCTACAATGAGCAGTTCTTC.